This entry features one T cell receptor (beta chain) sequence. These data are taken from a study of blood T cell repertoires in COVID-19. Study-level information: Specimens from acute and convalescent COVID-19 originated in the United States, Italy and Spain.

TCRdb keeps only in-frame clones here, not all; method: immunoSEQ multiplex PCR. The sample includes about 140,000 clones, about 87% of them seen just once. Germline-derived CDR1 and CDR2 are SEHNR and FQNEAQ (reference sequence). This CDR3 comprises 18 residues. Trimming took 5 bases from V and 1 from J; bases not matched to a gene: 11. Material: peripheral blood. The chain couples TRBV7-9 to TRBJ2-6, with TRBD1 matching 7 bases. This receptor was obtained from a woman aged 40 to 50 with acute or convalescent COVID-19. The CDR3 loop reads CASSPARGLASGANVLTF. In DNA, the CDR3 is TGTGCCAGCAGCCCCGCAAGGGGGCTGGCTTCTGGGGCCAACGTCCTGACTTTC.